This T cell receptor (beta chain) was retrieved from a study of cytomegalovirus exposure and HLA in healthy donors. Study-level results: Available immune exposure information covered CMV serostatus only.

A single count supports this clone. What it binds is unknown. With 60 Vbeta and 13 Jbeta primers, the PCR was carried out. In the source study's methods: Later, roughly 77 million unique TCR beta chains were counted in an analysis, and about 10 million of them were shared. The data were produced by immunoSEQ multiplex PCR, yet TCRdb's version contains in-frame clones alone and is incomplete. The V and J calls and the clone size are those of that table, but D and trimming were determined from the DNA. The profile covers 170,000 or so clones, with around 80% appearing a single time and around 5.8% taken by the ten largest. Per germline, CDR1 MNHNY and CDR2 SVGAGI (reference sequence). The germline V and J ends were trimmed by 10 bases and 6 bases, with 19 bases remaining between them. This CDR3 is built from 13 residues.

The V call is TRBV6-6, the J call TRBJ2-7, with D tentatively TRBD2 (5 bases). Sequenced sample: PBMCs. The sequence came from a male donor in good health and CMV-seropositive. Written as DNA, the CDR3 is TGTGCCACCAGGCCTAGCTCTCTCCCCGAGCAGTACTTC. Residues: CATRPSSLPEQYF.